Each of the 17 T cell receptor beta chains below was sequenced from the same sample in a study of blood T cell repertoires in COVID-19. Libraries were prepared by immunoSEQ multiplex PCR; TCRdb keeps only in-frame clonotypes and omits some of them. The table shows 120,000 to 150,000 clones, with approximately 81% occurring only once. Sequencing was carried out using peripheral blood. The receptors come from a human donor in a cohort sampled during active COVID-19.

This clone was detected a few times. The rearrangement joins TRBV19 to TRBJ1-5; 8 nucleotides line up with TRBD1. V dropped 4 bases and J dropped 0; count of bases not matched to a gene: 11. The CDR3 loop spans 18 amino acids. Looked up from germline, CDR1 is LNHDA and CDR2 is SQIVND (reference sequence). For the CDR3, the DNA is TGTGCCAGTAGTAGGGACAGGCTCGAGCTTTATAGCAATCAGCCCCAGCATTTT. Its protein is CASSRDRLELYSNQPQHF.

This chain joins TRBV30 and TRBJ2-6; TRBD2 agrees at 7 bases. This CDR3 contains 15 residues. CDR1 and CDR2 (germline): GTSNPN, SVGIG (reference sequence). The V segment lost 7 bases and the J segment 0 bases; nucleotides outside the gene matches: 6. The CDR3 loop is CASRGDPSGANVLTF. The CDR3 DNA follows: TGTGCCTCCCGGGGGGACCCCTCTGGGGCCAACGTCCTGACTTTC.

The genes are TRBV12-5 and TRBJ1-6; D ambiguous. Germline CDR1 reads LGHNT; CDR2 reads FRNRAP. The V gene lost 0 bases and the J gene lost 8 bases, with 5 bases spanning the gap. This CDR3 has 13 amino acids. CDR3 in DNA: TGTGCTAGTGGTTTGGTACGGGATTCACCCCTCCACTTT. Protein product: CASGLVRDSPLHF.

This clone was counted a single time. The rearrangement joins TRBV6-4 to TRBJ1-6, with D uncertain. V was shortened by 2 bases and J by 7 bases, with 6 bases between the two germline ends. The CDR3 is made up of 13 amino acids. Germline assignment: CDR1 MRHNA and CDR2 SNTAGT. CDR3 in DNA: TGTGCCAGCAGTGACGGAGGGAATTCACCCCTCCACTTT. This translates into CASSDGGNSPLHF.

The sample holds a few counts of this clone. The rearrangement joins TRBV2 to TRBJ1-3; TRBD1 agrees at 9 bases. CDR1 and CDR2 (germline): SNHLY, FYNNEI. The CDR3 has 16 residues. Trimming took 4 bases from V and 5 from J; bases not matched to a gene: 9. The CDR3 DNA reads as TGTGCCAGCAGTGGCCCGGACAGGGGCGGAAGAAACACCATATATTTT. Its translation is CASSGPDRGGRNTIYF.

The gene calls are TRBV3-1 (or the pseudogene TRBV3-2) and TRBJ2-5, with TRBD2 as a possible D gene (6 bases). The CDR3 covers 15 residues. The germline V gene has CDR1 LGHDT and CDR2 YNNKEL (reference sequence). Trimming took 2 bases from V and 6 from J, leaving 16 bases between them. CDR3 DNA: TGTGCCAGCAGCCAATGGGGGTCCGGGGGTAAGACCCAGTACTTC. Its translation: CASSQWGSGGKTQYF.

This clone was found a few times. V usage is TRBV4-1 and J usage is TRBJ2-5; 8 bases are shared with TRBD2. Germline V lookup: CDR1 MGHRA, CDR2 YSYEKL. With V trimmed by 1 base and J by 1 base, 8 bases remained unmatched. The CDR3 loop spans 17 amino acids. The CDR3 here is CASSQVAGGGPQETQYF. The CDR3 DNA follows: TGCGCCAGCAGCCAAGTTGCGGGGGGTGGGCCCCAAGAGACCCAGTACTTC.

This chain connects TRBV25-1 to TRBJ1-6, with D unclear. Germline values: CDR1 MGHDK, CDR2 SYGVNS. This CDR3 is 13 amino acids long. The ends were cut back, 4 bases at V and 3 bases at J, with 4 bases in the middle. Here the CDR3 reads CASSVSYNSPLHF. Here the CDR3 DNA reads TGTGCCAGCAGTGTGAGCTATAATTCACCCCTCCACTTT.

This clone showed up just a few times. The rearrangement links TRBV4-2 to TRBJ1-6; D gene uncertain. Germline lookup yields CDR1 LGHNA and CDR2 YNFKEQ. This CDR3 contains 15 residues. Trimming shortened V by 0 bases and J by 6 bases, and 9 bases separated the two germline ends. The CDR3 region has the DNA TGTGCCAGCAGCCAAGATGGGCTGACTAATTCACCCCTCCACTTT. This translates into CASSQDGLTNSPLHF.

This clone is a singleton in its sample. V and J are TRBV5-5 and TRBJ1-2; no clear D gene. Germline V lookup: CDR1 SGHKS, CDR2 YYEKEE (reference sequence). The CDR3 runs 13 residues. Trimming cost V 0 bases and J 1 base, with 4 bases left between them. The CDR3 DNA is TGTGCCAGCAGCTTGGCAGTTAACTATGGCTACACCTTC. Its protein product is CASSLAVNYGYTF.

The CDR3: CASSLRWTGVYGYTF. In nucleotides, the CDR3 is TGTGCCAGCAGTTTAAGGTGGACAGGGGTTTACGGCTACACCTTC. V and J are TRBV27 and TRBJ1-2; 9 bases match TRBD1. The germline V gene has CDR1 MNHEY and CDR2 SMNVEV (reference sequence). V shed 2 bases, J shed 8 bases, and the junction held 9 bases outside the gene matches. This CDR3 contains 15 residues.

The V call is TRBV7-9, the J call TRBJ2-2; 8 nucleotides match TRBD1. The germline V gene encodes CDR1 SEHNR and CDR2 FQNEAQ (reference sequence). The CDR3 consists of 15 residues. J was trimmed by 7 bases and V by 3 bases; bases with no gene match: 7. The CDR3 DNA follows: TGTGCCAGCAGCTTCCAGGGGGCGAGTGGCGGGGAGCTGTTTTTT. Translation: CASSFQGASGGELFF.

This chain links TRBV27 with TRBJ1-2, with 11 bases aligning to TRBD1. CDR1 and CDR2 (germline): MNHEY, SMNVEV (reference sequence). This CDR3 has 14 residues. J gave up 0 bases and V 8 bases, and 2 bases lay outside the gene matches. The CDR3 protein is CASGQGAANYGYTF. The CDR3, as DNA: TGTGCCAGCGGACAGGGGGCCGCTAACTATGGCTACACCTTC.

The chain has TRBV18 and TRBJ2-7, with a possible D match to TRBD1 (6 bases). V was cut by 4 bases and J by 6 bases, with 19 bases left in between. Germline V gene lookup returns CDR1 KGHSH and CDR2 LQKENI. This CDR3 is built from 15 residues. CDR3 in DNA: TGTGCCAGCTCACTACAACAGGGAATCCACAGCGAGCAGTACTTC. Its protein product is CASSLQQGIHSEQYF.

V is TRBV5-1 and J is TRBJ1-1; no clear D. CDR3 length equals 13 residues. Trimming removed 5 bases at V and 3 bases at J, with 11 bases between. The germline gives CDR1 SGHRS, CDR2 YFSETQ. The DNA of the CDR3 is TGCGCCAGCAGACGAGGGTGGGACACTGAAGCTTTCTTT. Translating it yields CASRRGWDTEAFF. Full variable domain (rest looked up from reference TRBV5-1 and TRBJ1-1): KAGVTQTPRYLIKTRGQQVTLSCSPISGHRSVSWYQQTPGQGLQFLFEYFSETQRNKGNFPGRFSGRQFSNSRSEMNVSTLELGDSALYLCASRRGWDTEAFFGQGTRLTVV.

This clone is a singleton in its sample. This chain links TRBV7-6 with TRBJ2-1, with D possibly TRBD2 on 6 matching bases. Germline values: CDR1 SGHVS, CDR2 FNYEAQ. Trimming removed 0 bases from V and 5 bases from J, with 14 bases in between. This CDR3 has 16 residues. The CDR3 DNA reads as TGTGCCAGCAGCTTAGCGGAGGGGCACACACACAATGAGCAGTTCTTC. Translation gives CASSLAEGHTHNEQFF.

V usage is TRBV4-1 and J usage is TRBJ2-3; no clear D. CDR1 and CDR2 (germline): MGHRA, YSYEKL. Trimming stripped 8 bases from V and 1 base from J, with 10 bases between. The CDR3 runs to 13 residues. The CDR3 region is CASGEVGTDTQYF. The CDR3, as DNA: TGCGCCAGCGGTGAGGTAGGCACAGATACGCAGTATTTT.